These 32 T cell receptor beta chains were all obtained from the same sample, sequenced in a study of beta chain features in type 1 diabetes. Study results and caveats: Across all four CD4+ subsets, people with type 1 diabetes showed modestly shorter TCRB CDR3s.

For these receptors, no antigen is known. Since all of the isolated RNA was reverse transcribed, expressed TCRB transcripts were what got sequenced. Some clones are missing from TCRdb's copy, which holds only in-frame ones; the method was immunoSEQ multiplex PCR. Among a few hundred thousand clones listed, around a tenth were seen once. Sequenced material: central memory CD4+ T cells from blood. The receptors here all came from a man between 25 and 39 years old with type 1 diabetes.

This clone appeared many times. The J gene is TRBJ1-5, the V gene TRBV7-2; TRBD1 matches at 8 bases. The CDR3 totals 14 residues. V dropped 1 base and J dropped 9; count of bases not matched to a gene: 5. Germline CDR1 is SGHTA and CDR2 is FQGNSA. The CDR3 loop is CASSLEQGAWPQHF. The CDR3 nucleotides read TGTGCCAGCAGCTTAGAGCAGGGGGCCTGGCCCCAGCATTTT.

This clone was found many times. V and J are TRBV7-3 and TRBJ1-1, with 8 bases fitting TRBD1. This CDR3 is built from 15 residues. Germline V gives CDR1 SGHTA, CDR2 FQGTGA. The trim removed 5 bases at V and 3 bases at J, leaving 8 bases unmatched. The CDR3 DNA is TGTGCCAGCAGCCCACAGGGGGGCCGGGACACTGAAGCTTTCTTT. The encoded protein is CASSPQGGRDTEAFF.

The chain couples TRBV4-3 to TRBJ1-2, with 9 bases that match TRBD1. The CDR3 totals 18 residues. The V gene end was trimmed by 1 base and the J gene end by 4 bases; junction bases not matched to a gene: 13. The germline V gene has CDR1 LGHNA and CDR2 YSLEER. The CDR3 loop reads CASSQAIYRDRVLYGYTF. CDR3 DNA: TGCGCCAGCAGCCAAGCGATATACCGGGACAGGGTGCTCTATGGCTACACCTTC.

V gene TRBV19 combines with J gene TRBJ2-5; either TRBD1 or TRBD2 may fit D (5 bases each). V lost 5 bases and J lost 2, with 15 bases in between. CDR3 size: 15 residues. Germline CDR1 LNHDA, CDR2 SQIVND (reference sequence). The CDR3 reads CASSPWGRNQETQYF. The CDR3 nucleotides read TGTGCCAGTAGTCCGTGGGGACGGAATCAAGAGACCCAGTACTTC. Combining the CDR3 with reference TRBV19 and TRBJ2-5 gives the whole variable domain DGGITQSPKYLFRKEGQNVTLSCEQNLNHDAMYWYRQDPGQGLRLIYYSQIVNDFQKGDIAEGYSVSREKKESFPLTVTSAQKNPTAFYLCASSPWGRNQETQYFGPGTRLLVL.

The V and J genes are TRBV10-2 and TRBJ2-7; the match to TRBD2 covers 14 bases. Trimming cost V 4 bases and J 7 bases; bases outside gene matches: 12. CDR3 length equals 17 residues. CDR1 WSHSY and CDR2 SAAADI come from the germline V gene. The CDR3 reads CASSGFEGTSGSNEQYF. The CDR3 DNA reads as TGCGCCAGCAGTGGGTTTGAGGGGACTAGCGGGAGTAATGAGCAGTACTTC.

This rearrangement joins TRBV10-2 to TRBJ2-5, with unresolved D. The CDR3 is 15 amino acids. Germline V lookup: CDR1 WSHSY, CDR2 SAAADI. V was pared by 6 bases and J by 2 bases, with 16 bases between. The chain's CDR3 is CASRRVENSQETQYF. As DNA, the CDR3 is TGCGCCAGCAGGAGAGTTGAAAACAGTCAAGAGACCCAGTACTTC.

This clone was found many times. Additional DNA sequences in this sample encode the identical CDR3. J is TRBJ2-2 and V is TRBV19, with 10 bases identical to TRBD2. Germline-derived CDR1 and CDR2 are LNHDA and SQIVND (reference sequence). The J segment lost 3 bases and the V segment lost 6 bases, leaving 4 bases of the junction unmatched. The CDR3 sequence is 15 residues long. CDR3 bases: TGTGCCAGTAGCCGACTAGCGGGCTACACCGGGGAGCTGTTTTTT. Its protein is CASSRLAGYTGELFF.

On this clone itself: One junction end does not reproduce the germline sequence, and a read error may be involved. The chain couples TRBV6-1 to TRBJ1-1; 7 bases map to TRBD1. This CDR3 has 12 residues. Germline V gives CDR1 MNHNS, CDR2 SASEGT. CDR3 region: CASTAVPGQSLF. In nucleotides, the CDR3 is TGTGCCAGCACTGCGGTACCGGGACAGAGTCTCTTT.

This clone was observed a handful of times. In DNA, the CDR3 is TGTGCCAGCAGTGAAAGACAGGGTATTGTCCACGAGCAGTACTTC. As protein: CASSERQGIVHEQYF. The rearrangement uses TRBV6-1 and TRBJ2-7; 7 bases line up with TRBD1. Germline V lookup: CDR1 MNHNS, CDR2 SASEGT. The CDR3 totals 15 residues. Trimming took 2 bases from V and 5 from J; bases not matched to a gene: 9.

This clone was observed a few times. The chain uses TRBV7-9 and TRBJ1-1, with D perhaps TRBD1 (5 bases). In germline, CDR1 is SEHNR, CDR2 FQNEAQ (reference sequence). V lost 5 bases and J lost 6, with 16 bases in between. This CDR3 has 14 amino acids. The CDR3 DNA reads as TGTGCCAGCAGCCCTTTAGAAAGGGGTTCTGAAGCTTTCTTT. This codes for CASSPLERGSEAFF.

CDR3 sequence (DNA): TGTGCCAGCAGCTTAGCGATAGGGGTCCTATATGGCTATGGCTACACCTTC. Its translation: CASSLAIGVLYGYGYTF. This chain connects TRBV7-2 to TRBJ1-2; the D gene is possibly TRBD1 (5 bases). V was pared by 0 bases and J by 4 bases, with 18 bases between. The CDR3 spans 17 residues. CDR1 is SGHTA and CDR2 is FQGNSA in the germline V gene.

V usage is TRBV5-4 and J usage is TRBJ2-3; D is unresolved. CDR1 and CDR2 (germline): SGHNT, YYREEE (reference sequence). This CDR3 region has 14 residues. V was trimmed by 3 bases and J by 1 base, leaving 9 bases between them. In DNA form, the CDR3 reads TGTGCCAGCAGCTCACCAGGCCGCACAGATACGCAGTATTTT. Translating it yields CASSSPGRTDTQYF.

V and J are TRBV19 and TRBJ1-4; tentatively, D is TRBD1 (6 bases). The CDR3 is 13 residues long. Trimming pared 8 bases from V and 13 bases from J, leaving 20 bases between. Germline CDR1 reads LNHDA; CDR2 reads SQIVND (reference sequence). The chain's CDR3 is CASSGAGRELLFF. The CDR3 DNA is TGTGCCAGTTCGGGGGCAGGGCGAGAATTACTGTTTTTT.

This clone was seen at least ten times. The CDR3 coding sequence is TGTGCCAGCAGCTTGCTTGCACAGGGGTCTGAAAAACTGTTTTTT. Residues: CASSLLAQGSEKLFF. The V call is TRBV5-6, the J call TRBJ1-4; 7 nucleotides align to TRBD1. The CDR3 is made up of 15 amino acids. The junction had 7 bases not matched to a gene; V was cut back by 1 base and J by 7 bases. The germline V gene has CDR1 SGHDT and CDR2 YYEEEE.

The chain joins TRBV5-1 to TRBJ2-1, with 9 bases aligning to TRBD2. Germline V gives CDR1 SGHRS, CDR2 YFSETQ. Trimming cost V 0 bases and J 5 bases; bases outside gene matches: 9. The CDR3 covers 17 residues. The CDR3 DNA reads TGCGCCAGCAGCTTGGGTGCGGGAGGGCCTGTCCACAATGAGCAGTTCTTC. This sequence encodes CASSLGAGGPVHNEQFF.

Many counts were recorded for this clone. The rearrangement links TRBV7-2 to TRBJ1-4; no clear D. Per the germline V gene, CDR1 is SGHTA and CDR2 is FQGNSA. Trimming took off 1 base at V and 8 bases at J, with 17 bases between the two ends. The length of the CDR3 is 16 residues. CDR3 region: CASSLGSGSFGEKLFF. The CDR3 DNA sequence: TGTGCCAGCAGCTTAGGGTCTGGGTCATTTGGCGAAAAACTGTTTTTT. Complete variable domain (other parts from reference TRBV7-2 and TRBJ1-4): GAGVSQSPSNKVTEKGKDVELRCDPISGHTALYWYRQSLGQGLEFLIYFQGNSAPDKSGLPSDRFSAERTGGSVSTLTIQRTQQEDSAVYLCASSLGSGSFGEKLFFGSGTQLSVL.

The chain links TRBV27 to TRBJ2-3; D is perhaps TRBD1 (6 bases). Deletions cut 7 bases from V and 1 base from J, with 9 bases between. The germline CDR1 and CDR2 sequences are MNHEY and SMNVEV (reference sequence). The CDR3 consists of 13 residues. The CDR3 protein is CASNRAGTDTQYF. Written as DNA, the CDR3 is TGTGCCAGCAACAGGGCGGGCACAGATACGCAGTATTTT.

This chain joins TRBV11-1 and TRBJ2-5; D is perhaps TRBD1 or TRBD2 (5 bases each). The CDR3 is 13 amino acids. V was cut by 5 bases and J by 3 bases, with 10 bases left in between. CDR1 SGHAT and CDR2 FQDESV come from the germline V gene (reference sequence). Here the CDR3 reads CASSRDRKETQYF. CDR3 nucleotide sequence: TGTGCCAGCAGCAGGGACCGCAAAGAGACCCAGTACTTC. The complete variable domain, with remaining parts taken from reference TRBV11-1 and TRBJ2-5, reads EAEVAQSPRYKITEKSQAVAFWCDPISGHATLYWYRQILGQGPELLVQFQDESVVDDSQLPKDRFSAERLKGVDSTLKIQPAELGDSAMYLCASSRDRKETQYFGPGTRLLVL.

The V call is TRBV20-1, the J call TRBJ2-1; D unclear. The V and J ends lost 6 bases and 6 bases respectively, with 6 bases between them. The CDR3 covers 10 residues. Per germline, CDR1 DFQATT and CDR2 SNEGSKA (reference sequence). CDR3 sequence (DNA): TGCAGTGCCCAGACCAATGAGCAGTTCTTC. Its protein is CSAQTNEQFF.

This clone showed up just a few times. The chain combines TRBV5-6 with TRBJ2-7, with 10 positions matching TRBD1. J lost 1 base, V lost 0 bases, and 1 base had no gene match. CDR1 and CDR2 from the germline V gene are SGHDT and YYEEEE. This CDR3 is 15 amino acids long. In nucleotides, the CDR3 is TGTGCCAGCAGCTTGGTGGGACAGGGGTCCTACGAGCAGTACTTC. Translated: CASSLVGQGSYEQYF.

This chain joins TRBV2 and TRBJ1-2; 9 positions match TRBD1. The CDR3 length is 16 residues. Germline V gives CDR1 SNHLY, CDR2 FYNNEI. After removal of 4 bases from V and 2 bases from J, the junction contained 8 bases not matched to a gene. The CDR3 DNA reads TGTGCCAGCAGTGTGAGAGGGACAGGGCTCAACTATGGCTACACCTTC. Amino acid sequence: CASSVRGTGLNYGYTF.

This clone showed up many times. The rearrangement joins TRBV30 to TRBJ2-1; D not certain. The CDR3 extends over 12 amino acids. Trimming shortened V by 0 bases and J by 12 bases, and 12 bases separated the two germline ends. CDR1 GTSNPN and CDR2 SVGIG come from the germline V gene (reference sequence). DNA of the CDR3: TGTGCCTGGAGTGTACCTGCCGGTCGGCAGTTCTTC. Its translation: CAWSVPAGRQFF.

Details on this clone: An end of the junction does not agree with germline; a read error may underlie this. The CDR3 DNA sequence: TGTGCCACCCATAGCACCGGGACAGTTCAAGGGACCCAGTACTTC. Translating gives CATHSTGTVQGTQYF. The V and J genes are TRBV6-6 and TRBJ2-5, with 7 bases lining up with TRBD1. Germline CDR1 is MNHNY and CDR2 is SVGAGI (reference sequence). CDR3 length equals 15 residues.

The CDR3 spells CASMGPGAEVQFF. The CDR3 DNA is TGTGCCAGCATGGGCCCCGGGGCCGAGGTACAGTTCTTC. The genes are TRBV9 and TRBJ2-1; D assignment may be TRBD1 or TRBD2 (5 bases each). V lost 6 bases and J lost 13, with 20 bases in between. Germline V gene lookup returns CDR1 SGDLS and CDR2 YYNGEE. The CDR3 totals 13 residues.

This clone was picked up many times. Other nucleotide sequences from this sample produce the same CDR3. This rearrangement joins TRBV18 to TRBJ1-3; D is undetermined. CDR3 length: 16 residues. Germline loops: CDR1 KGHSH, CDR2 LQKENI. V was clipped by 0 bases and J by 0 bases, with 9 bases between them. The CDR3 loop is CASSPPARASGNTIYF. The CDR3 DNA is TGTGCCAGCTCACCACCGGCAAGGGCCTCTGGAAACACCATATATTTT.

The chain links TRBV5-6 to TRBJ2-2; D gene unclear. The CDR3 consists of 12 residues. Trimming left V 3 bases short and J 5 bases short, with 5 bases between. CDR1 is SGHDT and CDR2 is YYEEEE in the germline V gene. For the CDR3, the DNA is TGTGCCAGCAGCTCTTGGACCGGGGAGCTGTTTTTT. This sequence encodes CASSSWTGELFF.

This clone was observed at least ten times. The gene calls are TRBV19 and TRBJ1-1, with TRBD1 matching over 7 bases. V dropped 7 bases and J dropped 5; count of bases not matched to a gene: 13. This CDR3 has 15 amino acids. Germline lookup yields CDR1 LNHDA and CDR2 SQIVND (reference sequence). DNA for the CDR3: TGTGCCAGTAACCAAAGGACAGGCGGGGGTACTGAAGCTTTCTTT. Translated, it gives CASNQRTGGGTEAFF. Full variable domain (remainder filled in from reference TRBV19 and TRBJ1-1): DGGITQSPKYLFRKEGQNVTLSCEQNLNHDAMYWYRQDPGQGLRLIYYSQIVNDFQKGDIAEGYSVSREKKESFPLTVTSAQKNPTAFYLCASNQRTGGGTEAFFGQGTRLTVV.

The chain recombines TRBV7-2 with TRBJ2-7; D might be TRBD2 (5 bases). Trimming shortened V by 0 bases and J by 3 bases, and 15 bases separated the two germline ends. The CDR3 length is 16 residues. CDR1 is SGHTA and CDR2 is FQGNSA in the germline V gene. The CDR3 nucleotides are TGTGCCAGCAGCTTAGCGTCCGGCGGGCGAGGCTACGAGCAGTACTTC. Amino acids: CASSLASGGRGYEQYF.

This chain connects TRBV4-1 to TRBJ1-4; D unresolved. The CDR3 length is 16 residues. Trimming left V 4 bases short and J 0 bases short, with 12 bases between. CDR1 and CDR2 (germline): MGHRA, YSYEKL. As DNA, the CDR3 is TGCGCCAGCAGCCTCAGGACCAGAGCAACTAATGAAAAACTGTTTTTT. Protein: CASSLRTRATNEKLFF.

There are many counts of this clone. V and J are TRBV18 and TRBJ1-1; 7 bases agree with TRBD1. The germline V gene has CDR1 KGHSH and CDR2 LQKENI. The CDR3 loop spans 14 amino acids. V gave up 6 bases and J gave up 1 base; unmatched junction bases: 5. The CDR3 spells CASSLQGKNTEAFF. The CDR3 nucleotides are TGTGCCAGCTCTCTACAGGGGAAGAACACTGAAGCTTTCTTT.

The CDR3 is CASSSGTELYEQYF. In DNA, the CDR3 is TGTGCCAGCAGCTCCGGGACAGAGCTCTACGAGCAGTACTTC. The V and J genes are TRBV5-4 and TRBJ2-7, with 7 bases lining up with TRBD1. Germline lookup yields CDR1 SGHNT and CDR2 YYREEE (reference sequence). With V trimmed by 3 bases and J by 3 bases, 6 bases remained unmatched. CDR3 size: 14 residues.

In its sample, this clone was seen a few times. The chain employs TRBV7-2 and TRBJ1-5; D remains ambiguous. Germline values: CDR1 SGHTA, CDR2 FQGNSA. V lost 1 base, J lost 1 base, and 14 bases lay in between. This CDR3 contains 17 residues. CDR3 DNA sequence: TGTGCCAGCAGCTTAGGGAGGTATGGGCGAAGCAATCAGCCCCAGCATTTT. Its protein product is CASSLGRYGRSNQPQHF.